Below are 15 T cell receptor beta chains sequenced from a single sample in a study of shared clonotypes between healthy human individuals. TCRdb's table, derived via immunoSEQ multiplex PCR, lists solely in-frame clones and lacks some. The repertoire includes over 2 million clones, roughly 95% of them detected once, and roughly 1.1% sits in the top ten. The naive CD8 subset, CD45RO-negative cells positively selected for CCR7, excluded terminally differentiated effector memory CD45RA+ cells. What was sequenced was naive CD8+ T cells sorted from blood. The receptors originated from a young man in good health.

The chain joins TRBV5-6 to TRBJ2-1; 10 bases are shared with TRBD2. Unmatched junction bases numbered 7, after V lost 0 bases and J lost 1 base. CDR3 length: 18 residues. Per the germline V gene, CDR1 is SGHDT and CDR2 is YYEEEE. CDR3 region: CASSLALAGVLSYNEQFF. CDR3 coding DNA: TGTGCCAGCAGCTTGGCGCTAGCGGGAGTATTATCCTACAATGAGCAGTTCTTC. Filled out from reference TRBV5-6 and TRBJ2-1, the complete variable domain reads DAGVTQSPTHLIKTRGQQVTLRCSPKSGHDTVSWYQQALGQGPQFIFQYYEEEERQRGNFPDRFSGHQFPNYSSELNVNALLLGDSALYLCASSLALAGVLSYNEQFFGPGTRLTVL.

The chain links TRBV5-6 to TRBJ1-1; 9 nucleotides line up with TRBD1. This CDR3 has 16 residues. V shed 4 bases, J shed 0 bases, and the junction held 7 bases outside the gene matches. The germline CDR1 and CDR2 sequences are SGHDT and YYEEEE. CDR3 bases: TGTGCCAGCAGCCCAGGGACAGGGATGATGAACACTGAAGCTTTCTTT. This codes for CASSPGTGMMNTEAFF.

This chain links TRBV27 with TRBJ2-2, with D uncertain. Looked up from germline, CDR1 is MNHEY and CDR2 is SMNVEV (reference sequence). The CDR3 length is 11 residues. Trimming pared 7 bases from V and 7 bases from J, leaving 7 bases between. The chain's CDR3 is CASKSNGELFF. Written as DNA, the CDR3 is TGTGCCAGCAAGTCAAACGGGGAGCTGTTTTTT.

The chain joins TRBV7-3 to TRBJ1-1; TRBD1 might be the D (6 bases). The CDR3 consists of 13 residues. V shed 8 bases and J shed 3 bases, with 13 bases lying between them. Germline assignment: CDR1 SGHTA and CDR2 FQGTGA. This CDR3 reads CASGHAGDTEAFF. The CDR3 coding sequence is TGTGCCAGCGGTCACGCAGGGGACACTGAAGCTTTCTTT.

The chain has TRBV6-5 and TRBJ2-7; TRBD2 is a possible D gene (6 bases). In germline, CDR1 is MNHEY, CDR2 SVGAGI. V was clipped by 5 bases and J by 3 bases, with 11 bases between them. The CDR3 runs 13 residues. The CDR3 is CASSPGSNYEQYF. CDR3 DNA: TGTGCCAGCAGTCCCGGGAGCAACTACGAGCAGTACTTC.

The V call is TRBV27, the J call TRBJ1-1; D is possibly TRBD1 (5 bases). Germline values: CDR1 MNHEY, CDR2 SMNVEV (reference sequence). This CDR3 is 14 amino acids long. Deletions cut 2 bases from V and 5 bases from J, with 12 bases between. CDR3 nucleotides: TGTGCCAGCAGTTTAGGCCCCCAGGGTACTGAAGCTTTCTTT. It codes for CASSLGPQGTEAFF.

The chain carries TRBV27 and TRBJ1-5; D may be TRBD1 (6 bases). The CDR3 runs to 15 residues. V was clipped by 4 bases and J by 2 bases, with 12 bases between them. Germline V gene data show CDR1 as MNHEY and CDR2 as SMNVEV (reference sequence). CDR3: CASSYRAPGNQPQHF. The CDR3 nucleotides are TGTGCCAGCAGTTACAGGGCACCGGGCAATCAGCCCCAGCATTTT.

The V call is TRBV2, the J call TRBJ2-3; D is perhaps TRBD2 (5 bases). The CDR3 has 14 residues. The V end was cut by 8 bases, the J end by 0 bases, with 12 bases between. Germline CDR1 and CDR2: SNHLY and FYNNEI. In DNA, the CDR3 is TGTGCCAGCGAGGGCTACACTAGCACAGATACGCAGTATTTT. Translating it yields CASEGYTSTDTQYF. The variable domain in full, with the rest retrieved from reference TRBV2 and TRBJ2-3, is EPEVTQTPSHQVTQMGQEVILRCVPISNHLYFYWYRQILGQKVEFLVSFYNNEISEKSEIFDDQFSVERPDGSNFTLKIRSTKLEDSAMYFCASEGYTSTDTQYFGPGTRLTVL.

V is TRBV19 and J is TRBJ2-1, with D tentatively TRBD1 (6 bases). V lost 8 bases, J lost 5 bases, and 13 bases lay in between. CDR1 LNHDA and CDR2 SQIVND come from the germline V gene (reference sequence). The CDR3 extends over 13 amino acids. The CDR3 DNA reads TGTGCCAGTTCTACGGACAGAAACAATGAGCAGTTCTTC. This sequence encodes CASSTDRNNEQFF.

This rearrangement joins TRBV11-2 to TRBJ2-1, with D uncertain. The CDR3 extends over 13 amino acids. CDR1 and CDR2 (germline): SGHAT, FQNNGV. Trimming removed 1 base from V and 6 bases from J, with 7 bases in between. CDR3 in DNA: TGTGCCAGCAGCTTAGCTTTAACCAATGAGCAGTTCTTC. Translating gives CASSLALTNEQFF.

This clone is a singleton in its sample. The chain couples TRBV7-9 to TRBJ1-4, with a tentative D call TRBD1 (6 bases). This CDR3 is built from 15 residues. Germline CDR1 reads SEHNR; CDR2 reads FQNEAQ (reference sequence). The V and J ends lost 7 bases and 3 bases respectively, with 15 bases between them. The CDR3 DNA is TGTGCCAGCACCCTAACACAGGGTCCTAATGAAAAACTGTTTTTT. Protein: CASTLTQGPNEKLFF.

The sample holds one count of this clone. The V and J genes are TRBV9 and TRBJ2-2; 9 nucleotides align to TRBD1. After removal of 0 bases from V and 3 bases from J, the junction contained 9 bases not matched to a gene. Germline CDR1 and CDR2: SGDLS and YYNGEE. The CDR3 length is 18 residues. CDR3 region: CASSVARDRVGDTGELFF. CDR3 coding DNA: TGTGCCAGCAGCGTAGCTAGGGACAGGGTAGGGGACACCGGGGAGCTGTTTTTT.

This chain joins TRBV27 and TRBJ2-7, with D perhaps TRBD1 or TRBD2 (6 bases each). The V gene lost 2 bases and the J gene lost 3 bases, with 17 bases spanning the gap. Germline V lookup: CDR1 MNHEY, CDR2 SMNVEV (reference sequence). The CDR3 covers 16 residues. For the CDR3, the DNA is TGTGCCAGCAGTTTAGAGGGGGGTTCCGTCAACTACGAGCAGTACTTC. It translates to CASSLEGGSVNYEQYF.

The chain couples TRBV5-1 to TRBJ1-1; D is unresolved. V was trimmed by 0 bases and J by 5 bases, leaving 14 bases between them. Per the germline V gene, CDR1 is SGHRS and CDR2 is YFSETQ. This CDR3 has 15 amino acids. CDR3 sequence: CASSLVLHEGTEAFF. In DNA form, the CDR3 reads TGCGCCAGCAGCTTGGTGCTCCATGAAGGGACTGAAGCTTTCTTT.

V usage is TRBV9 and J usage is TRBJ1-3; the D is unclear. This CDR3 is 15 amino acids long. The V gene's germline CDR1 is SGDLS and CDR2 YYNGEE. V lost 1 base and J lost 0, with 8 bases in between. Here the CDR3 DNA reads TGTGCCAGCAGCGTAACAGCATCCTCTGGAAACACCATATATTTT. It is translated as CASSVTASSGNTIYF. The entire variable domain, with the rest obtained from reference TRBV9 and TRBJ1-3, is as follows: DSGVTQTPKHLITATGQRVTLRCSPRSGDLSVYWYQQSLDQGLQFLIQYYNGEERAKGNILERFSAQQFPDLHSELNLSSLELGDSALYFCASSVTASSGNTIYFGEGSWLTVV.